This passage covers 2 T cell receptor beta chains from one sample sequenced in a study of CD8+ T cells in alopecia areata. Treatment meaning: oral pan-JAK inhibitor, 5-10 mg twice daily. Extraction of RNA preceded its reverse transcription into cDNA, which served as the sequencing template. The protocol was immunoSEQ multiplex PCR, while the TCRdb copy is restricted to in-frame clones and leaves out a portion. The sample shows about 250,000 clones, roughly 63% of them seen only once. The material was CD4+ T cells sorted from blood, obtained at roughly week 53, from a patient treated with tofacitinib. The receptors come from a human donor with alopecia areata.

The CDR3, as DNA: TGCGCCAGCAGCTTGATGGGGGAAGAGACCCAGTACTTC. Translated, it gives CASSLMGEETQYF. The chain uses TRBV5-1 and TRBJ2-5, with D possibly called TRBD1 or TRBD2 (5 bases each). Germline loops: CDR1 SGHRS, CDR2 YFSETQ. V lost 1 base to trimming and J lost 3 bases, with 7 bases between them. This CDR3 has 13 amino acids.

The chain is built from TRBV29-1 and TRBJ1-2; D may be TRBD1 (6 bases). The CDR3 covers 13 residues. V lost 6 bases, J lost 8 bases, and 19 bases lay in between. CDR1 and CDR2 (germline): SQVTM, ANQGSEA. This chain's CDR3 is CSVHRTGGDGYTF. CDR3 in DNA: TGCAGCGTCCACCGGACGGGGGGCGACGGCTACACCTTC.